The 3 T cell receptor beta chains below all came from one sample that was sequenced in a study of shared clonotypes between healthy human individuals. The method was immunoSEQ multiplex PCR; TCRdb's version includes in-frame clones alone and lacks a portion of them. This sample yields about 2.4 million clones, of which over 85% are seen a single time; about 0.34% belongs to the top ten. The sample taken for sequencing was naive CD4+ T cells from PBMCs. The subset is: CD45RA+ positively selected. Every receptor here comes from a man aged 18-30 years in good health. Some clones in this sample may be carry-over from other donors' samples.

This rearrangement joins TRBV6-4 to TRBJ2-7; 7 bases fit TRBD1. Trimming at V came to 2 bases and at J to 8 bases, leaving 18 bases not matched to a gene. Germline V gene lookup returns CDR1 MRHNA and CDR2 SNTAGT. This CDR3 contains 17 residues. The CDR3 sequence is CASSDPPRDRSPSQQYF. CDR3 coding DNA: TGTGCCAGCAGTGACCCTCCCCGGGACAGAAGTCCGAGTCAGCAGTACTTC.

The chain has TRBV5-8 and TRBJ2-3; maybe TRBD2 (6 bases). The ends were cut back, 0 bases at V and 9 bases at J, with 14 bases in the middle. The CDR3 length is 14 residues. Germline values: CDR1 SGHTS, CDR2 YDEGEE. The CDR3 sequence: CASSLAVSGRTQYF. The DNA of the CDR3 is TGTGCCAGCAGCTTGGCTGTATCAGGGAGGACGCAGTATTTT.

The chain carries TRBV27 and TRBJ2-1; 12 nucleotides agree with TRBD2. Trimming took 3 bases from V and 9 from J; bases not matched to a gene: 9. Per germline, CDR1 MNHEY and CDR2 SMNVEV (reference sequence). This CDR3 is built from 16 residues. The CDR3 spells CASSFSFSSGRAEQFF. CDR3 in DNA: TGTGCCAGCAGTTTTTCGTTTTCTAGCGGGAGGGCTGAGCAGTTCTTC.